This T cell receptor (beta chain) derives from a study of shared clonotypes between healthy human individuals. Among the donors, all were Caucasian adults who lived in Nashville, Tennessee. Study outcomes and limitations: Blood was the only sampled material, and tissue repertoires likely differ.

Deep-level settings were used for running the assay. TCRdb's table, derived via immunoSEQ multiplex PCR, lists solely in-frame clones and lacks some. Of under 600,000 clones listed, around 80% are singletons. On this clone itself: Its antigen remains unidentified.

CDR1 and CDR2 (germline): MNHEY, SMNVEV (reference sequence). Trimming took 6 bases from V and 4 from J; bases not matched to a gene: 9. This CDR3 has 15 amino acids. The chain employs TRBV27 and TRBJ2-1; TRBD1 aligns across 7 bases. The specimen sequenced was PBMCs. This sequence was found in a woman in her 40s in good health. Some clones in this sample may be carry-over from other donors' samples. The CDR3 DNA follows: TGTGCCAGCAGACAGGGGTTGTCGGCGTACAATGAGCAGTTCTTC. Translation: CASRQGLSAYNEQFF.